The source of this T cell receptor beta chain is a study of CD8 T cells in ankylosing spondylitis. Findings and caveats of the study: The clones that were linked to disease were reported to be significantly enriched in matched synovial fluid samples from ankylosing spondylitis patients.

The CDR3 spans 14 residues. V lost 5 bases, J lost 6 bases, and 16 bases lay in between. In germline, CDR1 is SEHNR, CDR2 FQNEAQ (reference sequence). This clonotype was found a few times. What it recognizes is unknown. TCRdb ran MiXCR on the 5' RACE reads and lists one entry per CDR3 protein. This table holds under 170,000 distinct CDR3 sequences, under 55% found once. The chain uses TRBV7-9 and TRBJ1-2; weak D call: TRBD1 (6 bases). The receptor comes from a male donor with ankylosing spondylitis. The sample consisted of synovial fluid, either unsorted or a sorted T cell fraction (not recorded which). The CDR3 DNA sequence: TGTGCCAGCAGCGAAGCCGGGACAACCAATGGCTACACCTTC. Translating gives CASSEAGTTNGYTF.